This T cell receptor (beta chain) was retrieved from a study of T cell repertoires in cytomegalovirus infection. This clonotype was observed many times. The CDR3 totals 13 residues. Germline-derived CDR1 and CDR2 are SGHTA and FQGNSA. Trimming cost V 1 base and J 2 bases, with 5 bases left between them. In TCRdb, the reads were re-called with MiXCR into one record per CDR3 protein. The sample yields roughly 320,000 distinct CDR3 sequences, over 7.5% seen once. V and J are TRBV7-2 and TRBJ2-5; D unclear. The sample was PBMCs. The receptor was derived from a human donor in good health (CMV status not recorded). Some clones in this sample may be carry-over from other donors' samples. The CDR3 DNA reads TGTGCCAGCAGCTTAGTTCGGCAAGAGACCCAGTACTTC. Amino acids: CASSLVRQETQYF.